These T cell receptor beta chains were read from a single sample in a study of T cells in Graves' hyperthyroidism and ophthalmopathy. A single record per CDR3 protein comes from TCRdb applying MiXCR to the multiplex PCR reads. The repertoire holds about 840,000 distinct CDR3 sequences, with 35% to 40% as singletons. What was sequenced was blood. The receptors stem from a man between 18 and 35 years old with Graves' hyperthyroidism. CDR3s include the opening cysteine and the closing phenylalanine or tryptophan. A D gene is named only where the DNA matches it firmly. Part of the rows lack a size; the others show once, few, many or a class for expanded clones.

d_call clone_size j_call v_call cdr3_aa cdr3_nt
NA many TRBJ1-3 TRBV29-1 CSVESLGEVSGNTIYF TGCAGCGTTGAATCGTTAGGGGAAGTCTCTGGAAACACCATATATTTT
TRBD2 few TRBJ2-2 TRBV5-1 CASSFLAGVNTGELFF TGCGCCAGCAGCTTCTTAGCGGGTGTGAACACCGGGGAGCTGTTTTTT
NA many TRBJ1-1 TRBV14 CASSQGLRAFF TGTGCCAGCAGCCAAGGGCTCCGCGCTTTCTTT
NA NA TRBJ2-7 TRBV7-9 CASSLAQAGRYEQYF TGTGCCAGCAGCTTAGCCCAGGCAGGGCGCTACGAGCAGTACTTC
NA once TRBJ1-4 TRBV5-6 CASSKGWPNEKLFF TGTGCCAGCAGCAAAGGGTGGCCTAATGAAAAACTGTTTTTT
NA many TRBJ1-3 TRBV7-8 CASSLTAGSGNTIYF TGTGCCAGCAGCTTGACAGCCGGCTCTGGAAACACCATATATTTT
NA few TRBJ1-6 TRBV20-1 CSLPDLSSYNSPLHF TGCAGCCTTCCAGACCTGAGCTCCTATAATTCACCCCTCCACTTT
NA many TRBJ2-7 TRBV29-1 CSVTDISYEQYF TGCAGCGTCACGGACATCTCCTACGAGCAGTACTTC
TRBD1 NA TRBJ1-3 TRBV10-2 CASSTDRGAGNTIYF TGCGCCAGCAGTACTGACAGGGGCGCCGGAAACACCATATATTTT
NA NA TRBJ1-2 TRBV24-1 CATSTGQGGYTF TGTGCCACCAGCACAGGGCAGGGTGGCTACACCTTC
NA NA TRBJ2-7 TRBV9 CASSVGTVGYYEQYF TGTGCCAGCAGCGTAGGGACGGTGGGTTACTACGAGCAGTACTTC
TRBD1 many TRBJ1-5 TRBV19 CASSMDRFQPQHF TGTGCCAGTAGTATGGACAGGTTTCAGCCCCAGCATTTT
NA NA TRBJ2-7 TRBV6-5 CASSYSEGREQYF TGTGCCAGCAGTTATTCGGAGGGGCGCGAGCAGTACTTC
NA many TRBJ2-7 TRBV7-2 CASSLGLGTNYEQYF TGTGCCAGCAGCTTAGGCCTCGGGACCAACTACGAGCAGTACTTC
NA many TRBJ2-7 TRBV10-3 CAIESGRDGGREQYF TGTGCCATCGAAAGTGGTCGGGACGGGGGGCGCGAGCAGTACTTC
NA many TRBJ2-7 TRBV7-8 CASSLVPYEQYF TGTGCCAGCAGCTTAGTCCCCTACGAGCAGTACTTC
TRBD1 NA TRBJ1-3 TRBV15 CATSRDLDRGNTIYF TGTGCCACCAGCAGAGATCTGGACAGGGGAAACACCATATATTTT
TRBD2 few TRBJ2-7 TRBV12-3/TRBV12-4 CASSLGTTNYEQYF TGTGCCAGCAGTTTGGGGACTACCAACTACGAGCAGTACTTC
NA few TRBJ1-3 TRBV4-3 CASSPGSNSGNTIYF TGCGCCAGCTCCCCAGGCAGTAACTCTGGAAACACCATATATTTT
NA few TRBJ2-7 TRBV9 CASSVATGDEQYF TGTGCCAGCAGCGTAGCTACGGGGGACGAGCAGTACTTC
NA few TRBJ2-5 TRBV20-1 CSALQPRAQETQYF TGCAGTGCCTTGCAGCCTAGAGCCCAAGAGACCCAGTACTTC
NA NA TRBJ1-1 TRBV25-1 CASSPTLYRQADTEAFF TGTGCCAGCTCACCGACCCTCTACAGACAGGCGGATACTGAAGCTTTCTTT
NA NA TRBJ2-5 TRBV5-8 CASSPTASVSETQYF TGTGCCAGCAGCCCCACCGCCAGTGTTTCAGAGACCCAGTACTTC
NA few TRBJ1-1 TRBV20-1 CSARGGSNTEAFF TGCAGTGCTAGAGGGGGGTCGAACACTGAAGCTTTCTTT
TRBD1 NA TRBJ2-5 TRBV29-1 CSVGLGRDRGQETQYF TGCAGCGTTGGCCTTGGCCGGGACAGGGGCCAAGAGACCCAGTACTTC
NA NA TRBJ2-7 TRBV7-8 CASSFSRWGPYEQYF TGTGCCAGCAGCTTTTCTAGGTGGGGGCCGTACGAGCAGTACTTC
NA NA TRBJ1-2 TRBV25-1 CASSELRMLGYTF TGTGCCAGCAGTGAATTGCGGATGCTTGGCTACACCTTC
NA NA TRBJ2-7 TRBV29-1 CSVEGQGTDEQYF TGCAGCGTTGAGGGGCAGGGGACGGACGAGCAGTACTTC
NA many TRBJ2-7 TRBV2 CASRGGREEQYF TGTGCCAGCAGGGGGGGGCGCGAAGAGCAGTACTTC